Following are 6 T cell receptor beta chains from one sample sequenced in a study of blood T cell repertoires in COVID-19. Assay: immunoSEQ multiplex PCR; the TCRdb copy retains only in-frame clones and omits some. The repertoire holds almost 200,000 clones, around 85% seen once, with 0.9% to 0.95% in the top ten. Sequencing used peripheral blood. The receptor source for this set is a man aged 55 to 69 with COVID-19, enrolled during active disease.

The rearrangement links TRBV14 to TRBJ1-4; the D gene is possibly TRBD1 (5 bases). CDR3 length equals 15 residues. V dropped 4 bases and J dropped 4 bases, with 13 bases sitting between them. Germline lookup yields CDR1 SGHDN and CDR2 FVKESK. The CDR3 loop reads CASSRNGGLNEKLFF. In nucleotides, the CDR3 is TGTGCCAGCAGCCGGAACGGGGGACTTAATGAAAAACTGTTTTTT.

The DNA for the CDR3 is TGTGCCAGCAGCTTCGGGGGGCCGAAAAACATTCAGTACTTC. Translation gives CASSFGGPKNIQYF. V is TRBV5-4 and J is TRBJ2-4; D might be TRBD2 (7 bases). CDR3 length: 14 amino acids. V was shortened by 2 bases and J by 4 bases, with 10 bases between the two germline ends. CDR1 SGHNT and CDR2 YYREEE come from the germline V gene (reference sequence).

The chain recombines TRBV25-1 with TRBJ2-6; 7 nucleotides align to TRBD1. J gave up 2 bases and V 4 bases, and 5 bases lay outside the gene matches. CDR1 and CDR2 from the germline V gene are MGHDK and SYGVNS. The CDR3 extends over 16 amino acids. The CDR3 spells CASSGTGVTGANVLTF. The CDR3 DNA reads TGTGCCAGCAGTGGTACAGGGGTTACTGGGGCCAACGTCCTGACTTTC.

The chain joins TRBV24-1 to TRBJ1-5, with a possible D match to TRBD1 (6 bases). Germline V CDR1 and CDR2: KGHDR, SFDVKD. V was trimmed by 6 bases and J by 1 base, leaving 6 bases between them. The CDR3 loop spans 13 amino acids. CDR3 in DNA: TGTGCCACCAGTAGGGGGAGCAATCAGCCCCAGCATTTT. Protein product: CATSRGSNQPQHF.

CDR3 nucleotide sequence: TGTGCCAGTAGTCCAAGGACAGTAGAGGACACTGAAGCTTTCTTT. Its protein is CASSPRTVEDTEAFF. This chain joins TRBV19 and TRBJ1-1, with D maybe TRBD1 (6 bases). CDR3 length: 15 residues. Trimming cost V 5 bases and J 3 bases, with 16 bases left between them. Germline CDR1 is LNHDA and CDR2 is SQIVND (reference sequence).

The chain links TRBV3-1 (or the pseudogene TRBV3-2) to TRBJ2-1; 9 nucleotides agree with TRBD1. Germline values: CDR1 LGHDT, CDR2 YNNKEL (reference sequence). Trimming removed 4 bases from V and 4 bases from J; junction bases left unmatched: 5. This CDR3 spans 15 amino acids. The CDR3 DNA sequence: TGTGCCAGCAGCCCCGGGACAGGGATGTACAATGAGCAGTTCTTC. Translating it yields CASSPGTGMYNEQFF.